The T cell receptor (beta chain) described here comes from a study of beta chain features in type 1 diabetes. About this clone: Its antigen is undetermined.

A CD45RO/CCR7/CD25/CD127/CD95/CD27 panel sorted naive, central memory, regulatory and stem cell-like memory CD4+ cells. The CDR3 sequence is 17 residues long. The germline gives CDR1 SGHVS, CDR2 FNYEAQ. V lost 4 bases and J 3 bases, leaving 22 bases between the germline ends. All of the isolated RNA was reverse transcribed, so expressed TCRB transcripts were sequenced. Naive, central memory and regulatory T cell samples came to a mean of approximately 3.57 million reads. This table comes from immunoSEQ multiplex PCR, and its TCRdb copy is limited to in-frame clones, with some not included. The sample lists 250,000 to 300,000 clones; roughly 8% were seen once. General study findings and limits: Significant though moderate, a shortening of TCRB CDR3s appeared in all four CD4+ subsets of Type 1 diabetes patients.

The receptor comes from a woman in her late teens or twenties in good health. The chain combines TRBV7-6 with TRBJ2-7; perhaps TRBD2 as D (6 bases). The sample was central memory CD4+ T cells from blood. The CDR3 is CASSSLEGLRSVYEQYF. In DNA form, the CDR3 reads TGTGCCAGCAGCTCCCTGGAGGGACTCCGATCTGTCTACGAGCAGTACTTC. Using reference TRBV7-6 and TRBJ2-7 for the parts outside the CDR3, the full variable domain is GAGVSQSPRYKVTKRGQDVALRCDPISGHVSLYWYRQALGQGPEFLTYFNYEAQQDKSGLPNDRFSAERPEGSISTLTIQRTEQRDSAMYRCASSSLEGLRSVYEQYFGPGTRLTVT.